This record covers a single T cell receptor beta chain. Sequencing was performed with immunoSEQ multiplex PCR; in TCRdb, only in-frame clones are kept and a portion is missing. The sample has roughly 2,000,000 clones, 90% to 95% seen once; the top ten hold under 2%. Naive CD8 populations comprised CD45RO-negative cells positively selected for CCR7, excluding terminally differentiated effector memory CD45RA+ cells. This sample was taken from a study of shared clonotypes between healthy human individuals. This receptor was obtained from a young man in good health. Some clones in this sample may be carry-over from other donors' samples. Sequenced material: naive CD8+ T cells from PBMCs.

CDR3 nucleotide sequence: TGTGCCAGCAGTTCGGACGGACTCTCCTACGAGCAGTACTTC. Its translation: CASSSDGLSYEQYF. The chain links TRBV28 to TRBJ2-7; D is perhaps TRBD2 (5 bases). V was trimmed by 4 bases and J by 0 bases, leaving 10 bases between them. The CDR3 totals 14 residues. The germline gives CDR1 MDHEN, CDR2 SYDVKM.